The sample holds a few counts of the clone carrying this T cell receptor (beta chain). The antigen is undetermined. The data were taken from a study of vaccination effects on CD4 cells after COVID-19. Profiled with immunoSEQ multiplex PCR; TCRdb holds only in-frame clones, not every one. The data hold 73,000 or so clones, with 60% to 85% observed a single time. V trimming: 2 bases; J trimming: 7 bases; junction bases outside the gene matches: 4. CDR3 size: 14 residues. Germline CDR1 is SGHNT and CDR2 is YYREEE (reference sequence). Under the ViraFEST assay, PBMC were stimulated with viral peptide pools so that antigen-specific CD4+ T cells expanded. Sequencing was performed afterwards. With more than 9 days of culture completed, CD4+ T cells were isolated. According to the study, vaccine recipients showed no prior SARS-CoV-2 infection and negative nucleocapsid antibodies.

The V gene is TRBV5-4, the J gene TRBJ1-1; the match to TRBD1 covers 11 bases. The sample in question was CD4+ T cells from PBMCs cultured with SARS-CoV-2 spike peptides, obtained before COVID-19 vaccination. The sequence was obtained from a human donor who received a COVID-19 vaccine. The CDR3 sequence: CASSFGQGAGEAFF. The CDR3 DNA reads TGTGCCAGCAGCTTTGGACAGGGGGCTGGTGAAGCTTTCTTT.